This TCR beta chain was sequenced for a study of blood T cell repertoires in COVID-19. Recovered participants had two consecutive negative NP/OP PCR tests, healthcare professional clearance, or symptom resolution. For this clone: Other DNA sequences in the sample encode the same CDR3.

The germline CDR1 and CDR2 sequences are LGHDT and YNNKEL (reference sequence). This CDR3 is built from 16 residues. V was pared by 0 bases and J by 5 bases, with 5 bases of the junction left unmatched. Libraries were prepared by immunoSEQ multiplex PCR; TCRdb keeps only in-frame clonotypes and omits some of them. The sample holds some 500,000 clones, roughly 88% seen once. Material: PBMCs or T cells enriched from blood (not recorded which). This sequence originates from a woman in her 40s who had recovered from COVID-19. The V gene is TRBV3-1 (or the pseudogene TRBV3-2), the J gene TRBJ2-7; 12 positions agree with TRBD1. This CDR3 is CASSQDPGTGGDEQYF. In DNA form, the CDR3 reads TGTGCCAGCAGCCAAGATCCCGGGACAGGGGGCGACGAGCAGTACTTC.